The T cell receptor (beta chain) described here comes from a study of neoadjuvant anti-PD-1 for oral cavity cancer. Study in general: Patients mostly received three to four biweekly nivolumab doses at 3 mg/kg before surgery. Patients without progression received a fourth nivolumab dose around day 43, then surgical resection on days 50-56.

The assay was immunoSEQ multiplex PCR, and TCRdb's table has in-frame clones only and misses some. The sample carries over 65,000 clones, about 90% recorded once. Sample time point: after neoadjuvant nivolumab, at surgical resection. The source was PBMCs, collected after nivolumab (anti-PD-1) treatment. The clonotype comes from a person aged 40 to 85 with oral cavity squamous cell carcinoma.

The CDR3 region is CASSFLVKNEQFF. DNA of the CDR3: TGTGCCAGCAGCTTTTTGGTAAAGAATGAGCAGTTCTTC. This chain joins TRBV5-8 and TRBJ2-1; D uncertain. The germline V gene encodes CDR1 SGHTS and CDR2 YDEGEE. V lost 2 bases and J lost 7, with 10 bases in between. The CDR3 covers 13 residues.